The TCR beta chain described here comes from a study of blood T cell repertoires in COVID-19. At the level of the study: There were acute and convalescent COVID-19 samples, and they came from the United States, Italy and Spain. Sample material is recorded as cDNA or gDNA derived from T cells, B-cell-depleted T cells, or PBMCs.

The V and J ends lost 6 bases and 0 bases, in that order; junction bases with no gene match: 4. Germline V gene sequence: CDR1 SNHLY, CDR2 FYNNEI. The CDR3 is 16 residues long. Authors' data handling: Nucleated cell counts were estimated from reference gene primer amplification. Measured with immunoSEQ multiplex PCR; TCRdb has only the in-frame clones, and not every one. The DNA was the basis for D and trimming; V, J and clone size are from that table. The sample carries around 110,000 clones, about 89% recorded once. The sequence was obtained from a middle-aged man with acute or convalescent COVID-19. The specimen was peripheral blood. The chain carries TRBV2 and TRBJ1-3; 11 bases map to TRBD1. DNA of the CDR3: TGTGCCAGCAGCGACGGGACAGGGGGCTCTGGAAACACCATATATTTT. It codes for CASSDGTGGSGNTIYF.